These T cell receptor beta chains were read from a single sample in a study of breast tumors, draining lymph nodes, adjacent tissues. TCRdb redid the calling of the multiplex PCR reads with MiXCR, one entry per CDR3 protein. The sample shows about 230,000 distinct CDR3 sequences, approximately 30% of them seen only once. The specimen was axillary lymph node tissue. The receptors derive from a female donor with breast cancer. Some clones in this sample may be carry-over from other donors' samples. CDR3s include the opening cysteine and the closing phenylalanine or tryptophan. The D gene is left open where the match is weak. Clone size is not always given. Where it is, it says once, few, many or a class for expanded clones.

J gene	V gene	CDR3 length	clone size	D gene	CDR3 DNA	CDR3 protein
TRBJ2-6	TRBV4-1	16	-	-	TGTGCCAGCAGCCAAGATGGGAGCCCTGGGGCCAACGTCCTGACTTTC	CASSQDGSPGANVLTF
TRBJ2-1	TRBV5-1	15	-	TRBD1	TGCGCCAGCAGCTTGGGAGACAGGGGGCTCAATGAGCAGTTCTTC	CASSLGDRGLNEQFF
TRBJ2-3	TRBV7-9	14	once	TRBD2	TGTGCCAGCAGCCAGGGACTAGCGGGCAATGAGCAGTATTTT	CASSQGLAGNEQYF
TRBJ2-1	TRBV7-2	16	-	TRBD2	TGTGCCAGCAGCTCCGCTTCAAGCGGGGGTCATGGTGAGCAGTTCTTC	CASSSASSGGHGEQFF
TRBJ2-1	TRBV11-2	17	many	TRBD2	TGTGCCAGCAGCGAGATTCCTAGCGGGTCCTCCTACAATGAGCAGTTCTTC	CASSEIPSGSSYNEQFF
TRBJ2-1	TRBV6-1	18	-	-	TGTGCCAGCAGTCTCCCGGTAGGACTACTAAGCTCCTACAATGAGCAGTTCTTC	CASSLPVGLLSSYNEQFF
TRBJ1-1	TRBV12-3/TRBV12-4	11	-	-	TGTGCCAGCAGTTCTAACACTGAAGCTTTCTTT	CASSSNTEAFF
TRBJ2-7	TRBV5-1	14	-	TRBD2	TGCGCCAAGAAACCCCAGCGGGAGAGATACGAGCAGTACTTC	CAKKPQRERYEQYF
TRBJ1-6	TRBV9	13	many	TRBD1	TGTGCCAGCAGCGTAAACAGGGGATCACCCCTCCACTTT	CASSVNRGSPLHF
TRBJ2-5	TRBV5-1	14	few	-	TGCGCCAGCAGCGATATCCTTGGGTCAGACACCCAGTACTTC	CASSDILGSDTQYF
TRBJ2-2	TRBV5-1	14	many	TRBD2	TGCGCCAGCGGACTAGCGGGGAACACCGGGGAGCTGTTTTTT	CASGLAGNTGELFF
TRBJ2-6	TRBV18	17	-	-	TGTGCCAGCTCACCTTGGGACATAACGTCTGGGGCCAACGTCCTGACTTTC	CASSPWDITSGANVLTF
TRBJ1-2	TRBV24-1	15	-	TRBD1	TGTGCCACCAGTGATGGGGACAGGGGCCAGAGTGGCTACACCTTC	CATSDGDRGQSGYTF
TRBJ2-1	TRBV19	15	many	TRBD1	TGTGCCAGTACCTTACCGGGACAGGGGGCTGGTGAGCAGTTCTTC	CASTLPGQGAGEQFF
TRBJ2-3	TRBV7-2	15	few	-	TGTGCCAGCAGCTTAAGGGGTATGGGCAGACAAGCGCAGTATTTT	CASSLRGMGRQAQYF
TRBJ2-5	TRBV20-1	15	many	TRBD2	TGCAGTGCTAGGACTAGCGGGAGGGCCGGGGAGACCCAGTACTTC	CSARTSGRAGETQYF
TRBJ2-3	TRBV28	15	-	-	TGTGCCAGCAGTTTAGCGGGACACCTCACAGATACGCAGTATTTT	CASSLAGHLTDTQYF
TRBJ2-1	TRBV2	11	many	-	TGTGCCAGCAGTGAACTTAATGAGCAGTTCTTC	CASSELNEQFF
TRBJ2-1	TRBV2	15	-	TRBD2	TGTGCCAGCAGAGAGACTAGCGGCTCCTACAATGAGCAGTTCTTC	CASRETSGSYNEQFF
TRBJ1-4	TRBV5-1	13	many	-	TGCGCCAGCAGCAGTGGACAGCTGGGAAAACTGTTTTTT	CASSSGQLGKLFF
TRBJ2-7	TRBV20-1	15	-	-	TGCAGTGCTAGAGAGTTAAACATGGAGTACCACGAGCAGTACTTC	CSARELNMEYHEQYF
TRBJ2-5	TRBV5-1	12	few	-	TGCGCCAGCAGCGTCGCTCAAGAGACCCACTACTTC	CASSVAQETHYF
TRBJ1-5	TRBV28	15	many	-	TGTGCCAGCAGTTTGTCAGGGCCTCGCAATCAGCCCCAGCATTTT	CASSLSGPRNQPQHF
TRBJ2-2	TRBV7-9	14	-	TRBD1	TGTGCCAGCAGCATATTACAGGGGACCGGGGAGCTGTTTTTT	CASSILQGTGELFF
TRBJ2-6	TRBV7-2	14	-	-	TGTGCCAGCAGCTTAGCACCTGGGGCCAACGTCCTGACTTTC	CASSLAPGANVLTF
TRBJ2-2	TRBV19	15	-	TRBD2	TGTGCCAGTAGTATAGTCCCCGGGACTAGCGGGGAGCTGTTTTTT	CASSIVPGTSGELFF
TRBJ2-7	TRBV7-8	14	many	-	TGTGCCAGCAGCGCAAGAAAAGGCTCCTACGAGCAGTACTTC	CASSARKGSYEQYF
TRBJ2-7	TRBV29-1	12	many	-	TGCAGCGTTTTAGGCAGGGAATACGAGCAGTACTTC	CSVLGREYEQYF
TRBJ2-2	TRBV19	14	many	-	TGTGCCAGTAGTATAACGGGAACGGCCGGGGAGCTGTTTTTT	CASSITGTAGELFF
TRBJ2-6	TRBV19	17	many	-	TGTGCCAGTACCATGGACGATTTATCCTCTGGGGCCAACGTCCTGACTTTC	CASTMDDLSSGANVLTF
TRBJ2-5	TRBV2	13	many	-	TGTGCCAGCGGGTGGACTTACCAAGAGACCCAGTACTTC	CASGWTYQETQYF
TRBJ1-4	TRBV12-3/TRBV12-4	13	once	TRBD1	TGTGCCAGCAGTCGACAGGGGCAGGAAAAACTGTTTTTT	CASSRQGQEKLFF
TRBJ2-4	TRBV7-2	13	many	TRBD2	TGTGCCAGCAGCGGGCGGGAGGGATACATTCAGTACTTC	CASSGREGYIQYF
TRBJ2-7	TRBV20-1	12	many	TRBD1	TGCAGTGCACAACAGGGGGAGGTCGAGCAGTACTTC	CSAQQGEVEQYF
TRBJ2-3	TRBV7-2	15	many	-	TGTGCCAGCTTACAACACAGGTCCACCACAGATACGCAGTATTTT	CASLQHRSTTDTQYF